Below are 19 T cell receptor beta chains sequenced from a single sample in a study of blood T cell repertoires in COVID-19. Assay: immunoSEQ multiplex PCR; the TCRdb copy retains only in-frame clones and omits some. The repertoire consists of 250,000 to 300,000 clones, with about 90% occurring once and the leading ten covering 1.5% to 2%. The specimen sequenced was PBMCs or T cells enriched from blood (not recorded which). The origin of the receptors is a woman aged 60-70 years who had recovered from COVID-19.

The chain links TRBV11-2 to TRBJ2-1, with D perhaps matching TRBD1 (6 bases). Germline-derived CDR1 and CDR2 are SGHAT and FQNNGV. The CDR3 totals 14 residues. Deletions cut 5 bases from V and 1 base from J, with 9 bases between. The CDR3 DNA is TGTGCCAGCAGCGGCAGGGGTTCCTACAATGAGCAGTTCTTC. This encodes CASSGRGSYNEQFF.

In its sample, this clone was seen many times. The CDR3 spells CASRPGMVDVLTF. The CDR3, as DNA: TGTGCCAGCAGACCGGGTATGGTAGACGTCCTGACTTTC. The J gene is TRBJ2-6, the V gene TRBV12-3 or TRBV12-4; D is unresolved. The CDR3 length is 13 residues. V was cut by 6 bases and J by 11 bases, with 14 bases left in between.

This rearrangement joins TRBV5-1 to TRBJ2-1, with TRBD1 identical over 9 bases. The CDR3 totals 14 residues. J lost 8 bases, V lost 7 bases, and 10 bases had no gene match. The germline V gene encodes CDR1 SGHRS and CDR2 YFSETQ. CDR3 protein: CASVLGQGWDEQFF. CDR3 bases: TGCGCCAGCGTTCTTGGACAGGGGTGGGATGAGCAGTTCTTC.

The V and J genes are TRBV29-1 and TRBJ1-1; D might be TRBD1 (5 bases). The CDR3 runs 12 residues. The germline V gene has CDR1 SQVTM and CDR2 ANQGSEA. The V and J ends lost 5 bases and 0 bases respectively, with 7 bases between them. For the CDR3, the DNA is TGCAGCGTTCGACAGTTGAACACTGAAGCTTTCTTT. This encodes CSVRQLNTEAFF.

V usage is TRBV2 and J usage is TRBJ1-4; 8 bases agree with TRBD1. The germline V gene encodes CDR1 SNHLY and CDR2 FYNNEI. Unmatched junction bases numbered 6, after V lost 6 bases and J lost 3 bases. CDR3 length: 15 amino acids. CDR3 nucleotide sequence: TGTGCCAGCAGCTTCGGACAGGGCGCTAATGAAAAACTGTTTTTT. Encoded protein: CASSFGQGANEKLFF.

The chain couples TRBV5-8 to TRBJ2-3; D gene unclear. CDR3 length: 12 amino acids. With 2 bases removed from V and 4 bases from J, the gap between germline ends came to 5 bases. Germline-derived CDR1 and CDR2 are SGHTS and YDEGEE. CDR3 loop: CASSLRADTQYF. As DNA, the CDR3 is TGTGCCAGCAGCTTAAGAGCAGATACGCAGTATTTT.

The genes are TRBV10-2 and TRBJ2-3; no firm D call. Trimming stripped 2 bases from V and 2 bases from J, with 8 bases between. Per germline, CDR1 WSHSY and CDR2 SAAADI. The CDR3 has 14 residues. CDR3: CASSEQRPTDTQYF. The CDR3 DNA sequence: TGCGCCAGCAGTGAGCAGCGTCCCACAGATACGCAGTATTTT.

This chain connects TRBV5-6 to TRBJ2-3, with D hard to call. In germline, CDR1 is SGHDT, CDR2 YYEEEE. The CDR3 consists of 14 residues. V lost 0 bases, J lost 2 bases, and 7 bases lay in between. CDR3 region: CASSLEYTTDTQYF. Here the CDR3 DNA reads TGTGCCAGCAGCTTGGAGTACACCACAGATACGCAGTATTTT.

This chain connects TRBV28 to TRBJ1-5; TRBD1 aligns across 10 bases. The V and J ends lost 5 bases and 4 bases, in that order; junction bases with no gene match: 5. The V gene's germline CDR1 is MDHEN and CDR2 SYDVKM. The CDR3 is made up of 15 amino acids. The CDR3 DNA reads TGTGCCAGCAGTCCGGGACAGGGGTTAAATCAGCCCCAGCATTTT. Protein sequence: CASSPGQGLNQPQHF.

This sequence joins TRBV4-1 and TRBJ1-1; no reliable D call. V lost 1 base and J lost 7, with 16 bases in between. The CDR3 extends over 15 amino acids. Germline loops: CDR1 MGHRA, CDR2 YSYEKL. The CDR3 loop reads CASSQVVAGFGEAFF. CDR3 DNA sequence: TGCGCCAGCAGCCAAGTTGTTGCTGGTTTCGGTGAAGCTTTCTTT.

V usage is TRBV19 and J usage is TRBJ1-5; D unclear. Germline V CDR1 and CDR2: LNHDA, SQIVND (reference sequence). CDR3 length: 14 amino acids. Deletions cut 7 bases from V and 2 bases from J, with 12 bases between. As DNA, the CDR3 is TGTGCCAGTAAGTCCTCTCGGGGCAATCAGCCCCAGCATTTT. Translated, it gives CASKSSRGNQPQHF.

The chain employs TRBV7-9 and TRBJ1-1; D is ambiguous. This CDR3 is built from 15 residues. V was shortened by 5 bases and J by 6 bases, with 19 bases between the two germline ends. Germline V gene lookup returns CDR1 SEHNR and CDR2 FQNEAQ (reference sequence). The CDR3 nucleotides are TGTGCCAGCAGCCAGTACCGCGGGGTTCAGGCTGAAGCTTTCTTT. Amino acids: CASSQYRGVQAEAFF.

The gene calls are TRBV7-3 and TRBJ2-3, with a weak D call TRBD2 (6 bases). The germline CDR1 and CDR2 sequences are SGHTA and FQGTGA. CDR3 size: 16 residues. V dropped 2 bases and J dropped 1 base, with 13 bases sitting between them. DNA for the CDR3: TGTGCCAGCAGCTTAGAAGGGCGGGGCCGCACAGATACGCAGTATTTT. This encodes CASSLEGRGRTDTQYF.

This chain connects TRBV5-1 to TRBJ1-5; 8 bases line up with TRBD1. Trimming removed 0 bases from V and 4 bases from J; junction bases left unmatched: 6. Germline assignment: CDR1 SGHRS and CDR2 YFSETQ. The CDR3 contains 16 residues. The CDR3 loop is CASSLDGQGINQPQHF. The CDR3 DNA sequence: TGCGCCAGCAGCTTGGACGGACAGGGAATTAATCAGCCCCAGCATTTT.

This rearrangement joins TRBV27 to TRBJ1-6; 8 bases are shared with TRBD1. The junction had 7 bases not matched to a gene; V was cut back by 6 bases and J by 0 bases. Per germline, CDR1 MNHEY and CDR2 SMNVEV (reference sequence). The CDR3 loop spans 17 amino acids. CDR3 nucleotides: TGTGCCAGCAGCCGACAGGGGCAGAGCTCCTATAATTCACCCCTCCACTTT. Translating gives CASSRQGQSSYNSPLHF.

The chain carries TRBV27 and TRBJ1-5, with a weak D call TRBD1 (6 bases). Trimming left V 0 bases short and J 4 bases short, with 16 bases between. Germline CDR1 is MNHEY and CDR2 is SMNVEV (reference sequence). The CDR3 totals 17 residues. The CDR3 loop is CASSLSSGRGGNQPQHF. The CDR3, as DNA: TGTGCCAGCAGTTTATCATCCGGCCGAGGGGGAAATCAGCCCCAGCATTTT.

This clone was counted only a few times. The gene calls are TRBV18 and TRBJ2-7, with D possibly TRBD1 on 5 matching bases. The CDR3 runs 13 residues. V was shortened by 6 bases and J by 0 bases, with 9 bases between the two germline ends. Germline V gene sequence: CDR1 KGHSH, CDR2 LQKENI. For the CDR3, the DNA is TGTGCCAGCTCCGCACAGGTCTCCTACGAGCAGTACTTC. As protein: CASSAQVSYEQYF.

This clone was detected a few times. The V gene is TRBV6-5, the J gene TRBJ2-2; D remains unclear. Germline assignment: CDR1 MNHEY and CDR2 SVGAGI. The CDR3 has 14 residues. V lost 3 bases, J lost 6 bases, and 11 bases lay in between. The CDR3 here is CASSYDLVAGELFF. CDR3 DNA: TGTGCCAGCAGTTATGACCTAGTAGCCGGGGAGCTGTTTTTT.

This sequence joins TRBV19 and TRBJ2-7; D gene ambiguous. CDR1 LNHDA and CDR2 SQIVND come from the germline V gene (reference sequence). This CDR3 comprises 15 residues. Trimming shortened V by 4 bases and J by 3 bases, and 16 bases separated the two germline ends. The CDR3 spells CASSTADKPYYEQYF. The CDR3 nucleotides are TGTGCCAGTAGTACAGCCGACAAACCCTACTACGAGCAGTACTTC. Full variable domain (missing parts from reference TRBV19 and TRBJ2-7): DGGITQSPKYLFRKEGQNVTLSCEQNLNHDAMYWYRQDPGQGLRLIYYSQIVNDFQKGDIAEGYSVSREKKESFPLTVTSAQKNPTAFYLCASSTADKPYYEQYFGPGTRLTVT.